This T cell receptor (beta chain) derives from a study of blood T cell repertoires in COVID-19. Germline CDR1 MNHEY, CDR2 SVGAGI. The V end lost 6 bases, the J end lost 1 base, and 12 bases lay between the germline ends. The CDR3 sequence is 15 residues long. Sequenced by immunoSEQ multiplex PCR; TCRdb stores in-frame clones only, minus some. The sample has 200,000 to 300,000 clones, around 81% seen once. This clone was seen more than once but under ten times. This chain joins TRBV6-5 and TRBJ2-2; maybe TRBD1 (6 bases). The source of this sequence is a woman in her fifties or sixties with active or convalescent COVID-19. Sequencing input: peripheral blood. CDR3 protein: CASSYTTGNTGELFF. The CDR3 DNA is TGTGCCAGCAGCTACACGACAGGGAACACCGGGGAGCTGTTTTTT.